This is a list of T cell receptor beta chains from one sample in a study of cytomegalovirus exposure and HLA in healthy donors. Assay: immunoSEQ multiplex PCR; the TCRdb copy retains only in-frame clones and omits some. This repertoire shows roughly 110,000 clones, around 89% found once; its top ten account for 1.5% to 2%. Sequenced input: PBMCs. The receptors come from a woman between 18 and 29 years old in good health and CMV-seropositive. Both conserved end residues are part of each CDR3. The order of the fields is J gene, clone size, V gene, D gene, CDR3 protein. The D gene is left open where the match is weak. Size is stated for part of the rows, as once, few or many counts, or as a class when the clone is expanded.

j_gene: TRBJ1-6; abundance: few; v_gene: TRBV20-1; d_gene: .; CDR3aa: CSANSGSPLHF
j_gene: TRBJ2-5; abundance: .; v_gene: TRBV7-9; d_gene: TRBD1; CDR3aa: CASSFGTGSETQYF
j_gene: TRBJ2-5; abundance: .; v_gene: TRBV6-4; d_gene: .; CDR3aa: CASSDSFGSGQETQYF
j_gene: TRBJ1-6; abundance: .; v_gene: TRBV5-5; d_gene: .; CDR3aa: CASSRAADRYNSPLHF
j_gene: TRBJ1-5; abundance: .; v_gene: TRBV5-1; d_gene: TRBD1; CDR3aa: CASSLDNTGGGFNQPQHF
j_gene: TRBJ1-1; abundance: .; v_gene: TRBV7-9; d_gene: TRBD1; CDR3aa: CASSQGTGNTEAFF
j_gene: TRBJ2-1; abundance: many; v_gene: TRBV29-1; d_gene: TRBD1; CDR3aa: CSARTGGDSNEQFF
j_gene: TRBJ2-1; abundance: .; v_gene: TRBV7-9; d_gene: TRBD2; CDR3aa: CASSSVGGGAGEQFF
j_gene: TRBJ1-6; abundance: .; v_gene: TRBV27; d_gene: .; CDR3aa: CASSLVPGSSYNSPLHF
j_gene: TRBJ1-2; abundance: once; v_gene: TRBV19; d_gene: .; CDR3aa: CASSITGTNYGYTF
j_gene: TRBJ1-1; abundance: .; v_gene: TRBV19; d_gene: .; CDR3aa: CASSLSGRRTEAFF
j_gene: TRBJ2-5; abundance: once; v_gene: TRBV15; d_gene: TRBD2; CDR3aa: CATSRGASGGEETQYF
j_gene: TRBJ1-3; abundance: .; v_gene: TRBV2; d_gene: TRBD1; CDR3aa: CASSEEGAGFNTIYF
j_gene: TRBJ2-7; abundance: .; v_gene: TRBV7-8; d_gene: TRBD2; CDR3aa: CASSLLGGGDPSSYEQYF
j_gene: TRBJ2-5; abundance: once; v_gene: TRBV27; d_gene: .; CDR3aa: CASSFGGGKTQYF
j_gene: TRBJ2-3; abundance: .; v_gene: TRBV4-2; d_gene: .; CDR3aa: CASSQVVAASTDTQYF
j_gene: TRBJ2-3; abundance: .; v_gene: TRBV9; d_gene: .; CDR3aa: CASSVVAGTDTQYF
j_gene: TRBJ1-6; abundance: .; v_gene: TRBV19; d_gene: TRBD1; CDR3aa: CASRVGTAEVYNSPLHF
j_gene: TRBJ2-5; abundance: .; v_gene: TRBV4-1; d_gene: TRBD1; CDR3aa: CASSHPRDSLTQETQYF
j_gene: TRBJ2-3; abundance: .; v_gene: TRBV4-2; d_gene: .; CDR3aa: CASSPRGDTQYF
j_gene: TRBJ1-4; abundance: .; v_gene: TRBV28; d_gene: .; CDR3aa: CASSSSGATNEKLFF
j_gene: TRBJ2-7; abundance: .; v_gene: TRBV14; d_gene: .; CDR3aa: CASSVRDTNYEQYF
j_gene: TRBJ2-7; abundance: .; v_gene: TRBV6-6; d_gene: TRBD1; CDR3aa: CASSKLRDRLTYEQYF
j_gene: TRBJ2-7; abundance: .; v_gene: TRBV2; d_gene: TRBD1; CDR3aa: CASRVTGGSYEQYF
j_gene: TRBJ2-3; abundance: .; v_gene: TRBV27; d_gene: TRBD2; CDR3aa: CASSLGLAGGTDTQYF
j_gene: TRBJ2-3; abundance: .; v_gene: TRBV2; d_gene: .; CDR3aa: CASSDSGGASLGTQYF
j_gene: TRBJ2-2; abundance: .; v_gene: TRBV25-1; d_gene: .; CDR3aa: CASSEWLRTGELFF
j_gene: TRBJ2-4; abundance: .; v_gene: TRBV7-2; d_gene: .; CDR3aa: CASSLVVSDIQYF
j_gene: TRBJ1-4; abundance: .; v_gene: TRBV6-6; d_gene: .; CDR3aa: CASSLAGNEKLFF